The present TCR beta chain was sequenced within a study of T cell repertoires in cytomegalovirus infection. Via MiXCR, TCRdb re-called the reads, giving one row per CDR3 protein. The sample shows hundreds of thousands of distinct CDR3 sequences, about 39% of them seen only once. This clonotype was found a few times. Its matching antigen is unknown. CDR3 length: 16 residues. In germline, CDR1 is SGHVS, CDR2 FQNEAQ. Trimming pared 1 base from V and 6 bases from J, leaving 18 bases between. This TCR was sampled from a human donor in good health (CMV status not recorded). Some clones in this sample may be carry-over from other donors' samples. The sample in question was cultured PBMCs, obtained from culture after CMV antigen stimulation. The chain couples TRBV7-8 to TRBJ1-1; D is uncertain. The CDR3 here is CASSLVHWDPNAEAFF. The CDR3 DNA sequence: TGTGCCAGCAGCTTAGTACATTGGGATCCCAACGCTGAAGCTTTCTTT. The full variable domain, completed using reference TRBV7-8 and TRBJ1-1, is GAGVSQSPRYKVAKRGQDVALRCDPISGHVSLFWYQQALGQGPEFLTYFQNEAQLDKSGLPSDRFFAERPEGSVSTLKIQRTQQEDSAVYLCASSLVHWDPNAEAFFGQGTRLTVV.